A single sample gave rise to the 15 T cell receptor beta chains below, sequenced in a study of control samples from healthy donors and cancer patients. Sequencing used immunoSEQ multiplex PCR; TCRdb keeps in-frame clones, though not all of them. The table includes about 140,000 clones, around nine tenths detected once. Sequenced input: blood. Receptors originate from a woman aged 25 to 39 in good health.

This chain links TRBV5-1 with TRBJ1-2; D unclear. Between the trimmed V and J ends, which lost 0 bases and 3 bases, there was a span of 6 bases. The germline V gene has CDR1 SGHRS and CDR2 YFSETQ. This CDR3 spans 13 amino acids. The CDR3 nucleotides read TGCGCCAGCAGCTTGGCAGAGCACTATGGCTACACCTTC. Its translation is CASSLAEHYGYTF.

J is TRBJ2-3 and V is TRBV5-4, with TRBD2 identical over 7 bases. Germline V CDR1 and CDR2: SGHNT, YYREEE (reference sequence). The CDR3 contains 14 residues. Trimming took 2 bases from V and 7 from J; bases not matched to a gene: 7. The CDR3 is CASSFGRETNTQYF. Written as DNA, the CDR3 is TGTGCCAGCAGCTTTGGGAGGGAAACGAATACGCAGTATTTT.

The chain links TRBV2 to TRBJ2-6, with D possibly matching TRBD1 (5 bases). Per the germline V gene, CDR1 is SNHLY and CDR2 is FYNNEI. With 5 bases removed from V and 4 bases from J, the gap between germline ends came to 21 bases. The CDR3 is 18 amino acids. The CDR3 DNA reads as TGTGCCAGCAGTCCACTGACAGCCCCAGTCCCCGGGGCCAACGTCCTGACTTTC. The encoded protein is CASSPLTAPVPGANVLTF.

V usage is TRBV25-1 and J usage is TRBJ2-1; 8 bases fit TRBD1. After removal of 5 bases from V and 7 bases from J, the junction contained 16 bases not matched to a gene. CDR1 MGHDK and CDR2 SYGVNS come from the germline V gene. This CDR3 contains 17 residues. Here the CDR3 DNA reads TGTGCCAGCAGTAAGACAGGGGCATACTTGTCGGGGAATGAGCAGTTCTTC. Protein sequence: CASSKTGAYLSGNEQFF.

V usage is TRBV18 and J usage is TRBJ1-6; 8 nucleotides align to TRBD1. The germline V gene has CDR1 KGHSH and CDR2 LQKENI. After removal of 6 bases from V and 8 bases from J, the junction contained 9 bases not matched to a gene. This CDR3 has 15 residues. The CDR3 region has the DNA TGTGCCAGCTCTATCTCGACAGGGGAAGATTCACCCCTCCACTTT. Translated: CASSISTGEDSPLHF.

This sequence joins TRBV7-2 and TRBJ2-7, with 8 bases that match TRBD2. The CDR3 is 16 residues long. The V gene end was trimmed by 3 bases and the J gene end by 5 bases; junction bases not matched to a gene: 12. Germline loops: CDR1 SGHTA, CDR2 FQGNSA. The chain's CDR3 is CASSLGMAGGLDEQYF. The CDR3 region has the DNA TGTGCCAGCAGCTTGGGAATGGCGGGAGGTTTGGACGAGCAGTACTTC.

The V gene is TRBV27, the J gene TRBJ1-2; D is unresolved. The CDR3 runs 13 residues. V gave up 5 bases and J gave up 4 bases, with 11 bases separating them. Looked up from germline, CDR1 is MNHEY and CDR2 is SMNVEV (reference sequence). This CDR3 is CASSLGRLYGYTF. The CDR3 nucleotides read TGTGCCAGCAGTCTCGGCAGGCTCTATGGCTACACCTTC.

The V and J genes are TRBV13 and TRBJ2-7; possibly TRBD2 for D (6 bases). This CDR3 is built from 15 residues. CDR1 PRHDT and CDR2 FYEKMQ come from the germline V gene (reference sequence). Trimming left V 4 bases short and J 5 bases short, with 18 bases between. CDR3 in DNA: TGTGCCAGCAGCTCGATGACCCCCCCGGGAGACGAGCAGTACTTC. As protein: CASSSMTPPGDEQYF.

The V call is TRBV7-2, the J call TRBJ2-3; 7 bases fit TRBD2. The CDR3 length is 15 residues. The junction had 3 bases not matched to a gene; V was cut back by 2 bases and J by 1 base. The germline V gene has CDR1 SGHTA and CDR2 FQGNSA. This CDR3 reads CASSLRGSGTDTQYF. The CDR3 region has the DNA TGTGCCAGCAGCTTACGCGGGAGCGGCACAGATACGCAGTATTTT.

The DNA of the CDR3 is TGTGCCTGTAGCCGGGGACTAGCGGGAGGGCGCTCCTACAATGAGCAGTTCTTC. This sequence encodes CACSRGLAGGRSYNEQFF. The chain uses TRBV30 and TRBJ2-1; TRBD2 matches at 16 bases. The CDR3 length is 18 residues. The germline gives CDR1 GTSNPN, CDR2 SVGIG (reference sequence). V shed 6 bases and J 0 bases; nucleotides not matched to a gene: 8.

The J gene is TRBJ2-3, the V gene TRBV24-1; D is undetermined. This CDR3 is built from 15 residues. V shed 5 bases and J shed 4 bases, with 15 bases lying between them. Looked up from germline, CDR1 is KGHDR and CDR2 is SFDVKD. The CDR3 nucleotides read TGTGCCACCAGTGCCCCTGGAATCGACGCAGATACGCAGTATTTT. Residues: CATSAPGIDADTQYF.

The genes are TRBV5-4 and TRBJ1-6; D gene uncertain. The CDR3 sequence is 15 residues long. V was shortened by 0 bases and J by 9 bases, with 13 bases between the two germline ends. The germline CDR1 and CDR2 sequences are SGHNT and YYREEE (reference sequence). The CDR3 DNA sequence: TGTGCCAGCAGCTTGGACAGTAGCCAAACTTCACCCCTCCACTTT. It yields the protein CASSLDSSQTSPLHF.

The V gene is TRBV28, the J gene TRBJ1-2, with D perhaps TRBD1 (6 bases). This CDR3 region has 13 residues. The germline gives CDR1 MDHEN, CDR2 SYDVKM. V lost 6 bases, J lost 3 bases, and 11 bases lay in between. For the CDR3, the DNA is TGTGCCAGCAGGTGGGGGGCCGACTATGGCTACACCTTC. This translates into CASRWGADYGYTF.

Remarks on this clone: A read error may produce the germline difference seen at one junction end. The chain employs TRBV10-3 and TRBJ1-4; 7 nucleotides agree with TRBD1. The CDR3 is made up of 14 amino acids. In germline, CDR1 is ENHRY, CDR2 SYGVKD. CDR3 loop: CAIREGTAGEKLFF. The CDR3 DNA reads as TGTGCCATCCGTGAAGGGACAGCGGGGGAAAAACTGTTTTTT.

The chain has TRBV15 and TRBJ2-3, with D hard to call. The CDR3 has 17 amino acids. The V gene lost 3 bases and the J gene lost 2 bases, with 18 bases spanning the gap. Germline V gene data show CDR1 as LNHNV and CDR2 as YYDKDF (reference sequence). The CDR3 DNA sequence: TGTGCCACCAGCAGGGGATCAAGTGATCCCCCCACAGATACGCAGTATTTT. Its protein is CATSRGSSDPPTDTQYF.